One sample yielded the 3 T cell receptor beta chains listed below, sequenced in a study of identical twins. Via MiXCR, TCRdb re-called the 5' RACE reads, giving one row per CDR3 protein. Here the sample spans 1.5 million to 2 million distinct CDR3 sequences, roughly a third being singletons. Specimen: cord blood. These receptors came from a newborn girl in good health.

V gene TRBV27 combines with J gene TRBJ2-2, with D perhaps TRBD2 (6 bases). The CDR3 loop spans 16 amino acids. Germline V gene lookup returns CDR1 MNHEY and CDR2 SMNVEV (reference sequence). V gave up 4 bases and J gave up 5 bases, with 17 bases separating them. Here the CDR3 reads CASSSFLGGITGELFF. The CDR3 bases are TGTGCCAGCAGTTCCTTCCTGGGCGGGATAACCGGGGAGCTGTTTTTT.

The chain joins TRBV7-6 to TRBJ1-1; tentatively, D is TRBD1 (5 bases). The V end lost 4 bases, the J end lost 0 bases, and 21 bases lay between the germline ends. The germline CDR1 and CDR2 sequences are SGHVS and FNYEAQ. The CDR3 sequence is 18 residues long. The CDR3 is CASSWHQGEAGLNTEAFF. CDR3 nucleotide sequence: TGTGCCAGCAGCTGGCATCAAGGGGAGGCGGGACTGAACACTGAAGCTTTCTTT.

The chain is built from TRBV30 and TRBJ2-4; weak D call: TRBD1 (6 bases). The ends were cut back, 4 bases at V and 0 bases at J, with 10 bases in the middle. The V gene's germline CDR1 is GTSNPN and CDR2 SVGIG (reference sequence). The CDR3 is made up of 14 amino acids. This CDR3 reads CAWNRELAKNIQYF. CDR3 sequence (DNA): TGTGCCTGGAACAGGGAACTAGCCAAAAACATTCAGTACTTC.